This entry concerns a single TCR beta chain. The antigen remains undetermined. While unrecorded immune exposures were likely, the donors were nominally healthy when sampled. The source of the sample is a study of cytomegalovirus exposure and HLA in healthy donors. Study-level findings and limits: Common viral pathogens were later found to be apparently linked to several of the most significant clusters. Later, TCR association rates were found to vary by HLA locus, highest for DRB1 and lowest for HLA-C.

The primer mix had 60 Vbeta and 13 Jbeta primers. Per the authors' pipeline: Later, roughly 77 million unique TCR beta chains were counted in an analysis, and roughly 11 million of them were shared. Generated by immunoSEQ multiplex PCR, the TCRdb table keeps only in-frame clones and is missing some. The V and J calls and clone size come from that table; D and trimming were worked out from the DNA. This sample has roughly 150,000 clones, with around 75% found just once. The CDR3 has 15 residues. The germline V gene encodes CDR1 SGHNT and CDR2 YYREEE (reference sequence). V lost 4 bases to trimming and J lost 3 bases, with 16 bases between them.

Material: PBMCs. This chain joins TRBV5-4 and TRBJ1-2, with D perhaps matching TRBD1 (6 bases). The TCR originated in a female donor in good health and CMV-seronegative. The CDR3 is CASSPRGGSDYGYTF. The CDR3 DNA reads TGTGCCAGCAGCCCCAGGGGAGGGAGCGACTATGGCTACACCTTC.